Following are 5 T cell receptor beta chains from one sample sequenced in a study of beta chain features in type 1 diabetes. What was sequenced were expressed TCRB transcripts, since all of the isolated RNA had been reverse transcribed. Only in-frame clones appear in the TCRdb table, and some are missing; sequencing was by immunoSEQ multiplex PCR. Here the sample spans 120,000 to 150,000 clones, roughly 53% being singletons. Sequenced sample: Tregs from blood. The receptors derive from a young man in good health.

The rearrangement uses TRBV30 and TRBJ1-1, with D perhaps TRBD1 (5 bases). The germline V and J ends were trimmed by 2 bases and 11 bases, with 9 bases remaining between them. CDR1 and CDR2 from the germline V gene are GTSNPN and SVGIG (reference sequence). This CDR3 contains 10 residues. The CDR3 DNA reads as TGTGCCTGGAGTCCCCCAGGGGCTTTCTTT. Protein: CAWSPPGAFF.

Only a few counts were recorded for this clone. V usage is TRBV7-8 and J usage is TRBJ2-1, with 8 bases identical to TRBD2. V dropped 5 bases and J dropped 2; count of bases not matched to a gene: 8. Germline V gene lookup returns CDR1 SGHVS and CDR2 FQNEAQ. The CDR3 covers 16 residues. The CDR3 DNA reads TGTGCCAGCAGCCCCGGGACTAGTCAGCCCTACAATGAGCAGTTCTTC. It codes for CASSPGTSQPYNEQFF.

This clone showed up just a few times. This chain links TRBV19 with TRBJ1-1; 7 bases agree with TRBD1. The junction had 6 bases not matched to a gene; V was cut back by 7 bases and J by 1 base. The CDR3 has 14 residues. Germline CDR1 reads LNHDA; CDR2 reads SQIVND (reference sequence). For the CDR3, the DNA is TGTGCCAGTACCTTGACAGGGACGAACACTGAAGCTTTCTTT. This encodes CASTLTGTNTEAFF.

The V and J genes are TRBV19 and TRBJ1-5; D is possibly TRBD1 (5 bases). The V end was cut by 10 bases, the J end by 6 bases, with 19 bases between. The CDR3 consists of 14 residues. The germline V gene has CDR1 LNHDA and CDR2 SQIVND (reference sequence). The CDR3 spells CATNRGLRGQPQHF. As DNA, the CDR3 is TGTGCCACTAATAGGGGTCTTCGCGGTCAGCCCCAGCATTTT.

The V call is TRBV27, the J call TRBJ1-3, with D possibly matching TRBD1 (6 bases). V was cut by 3 bases and J by 2 bases, with 8 bases left in between. Germline assignment: CDR1 MNHEY and CDR2 SMNVEV (reference sequence). CDR3 length: 14 residues. DNA for the CDR3: TGTGCCAGCAGTTTCTGGGGGCCTGGAAACACCATATATTTT. Amino acids: CASSFWGPGNTIYF.